The T cell receptor beta chain under discussion was sequenced for a study of response to subunit inactivated influenza vaccine. Using its own MiXCR run on the RT-PCR reads, TCRdb lists one record per CDR3 protein. The sample has 750,000 to 850,000 distinct CDR3 sequences; around 18% are singletons. This clonotype was seen a few times. CDR3 length: 15 residues. CDR1 and CDR2 from the germline V gene are DFQATT and SNEGSKA (reference sequence). After removal of 7 bases from V and 1 base from J, the junction contained 3 bases not matched to a gene. The genes are TRBV20-1 and TRBJ2-6; 11 bases fit TRBD2. The material sequenced was PBMCs from blood, taken 5 days after vaccination. The sequence was obtained from a middle-aged man who received an inactivated influenza vaccine. CDR3 nucleotide sequence: TGCAGTGTTCTAGCGGGAGGTTCTGGGGCCAACGTCCTGACTTTC. This encodes CSVLAGGSGANVLTF.